This T cell receptor (beta chain) was found in a study of blood T cell repertoires in COVID-19. The germline gives CDR1 MNHEY, CDR2 SVGEGT. This CDR3 region has 16 residues. Trimming removed 6 bases from V and 3 bases from J, with 18 bases in between. Assay: immunoSEQ multiplex PCR; the TCRdb copy retains only in-frame clones and omits some. Of about 120,000 clones listed, 80% to 85% were seen once; the top ten hold 3.8%. V usage is TRBV6-2 or TRBV6-3 and J usage is TRBJ2-1; a weak D match, TRBD2 (5 bases). Sequences were obtained from peripheral blood. The TCR originated in a woman in her 50s with acute or convalescent COVID-19. The CDR3 sequence: CASSLTLAHNYNEQFF. The CDR3 bases are TGTGCCAGCAGCCTAACCTTAGCGCATAACTACAATGAGCAGTTCTTC.